Listed below are T cell receptor beta chains from one sample, sequenced in a study of cytomegalovirus exposure and HLA in healthy donors. Repertoires were generated with immunoSEQ multiplex PCR, while TCRdb's copy carries only in-frame clones and drops some. The data hold about 160,000 clones, with about 80% observed a single time. Sequencing input: PBMCs. All receptors come from a woman aged 50 to 60 in good health and CMV-seropositive. CDR3s include the opening cysteine and the closing phenylalanine or tryptophan. Each record gives: D gene, clone size, V gene, J gene, CDR3 protein, CDR3 DNA. D genes are given only for firm matches. Rows give clone size only sometimes, using once, few, many, or a class for an expanded clone.

d_call: .
clone_size: .
v_call: TRBV5-4
j_call: TRBJ2-3
cdr3_aa: CASSLAPLNTRKRTDTQYF
cdr3_nt: TGTGCCAGCAGCTTGGCGCCACTCAATACTAGGAAACGCACAGATACGCAGTATTTT

d_call: TRBD1
clone_size: .
v_call: TRBV5-1
j_call: TRBJ1-4
cdr3_aa: CASSAGAPGQGEKLFF
cdr3_nt: TGCGCCAGCAGCGCCGGAGCCCCGGGACAGGGAGAAAAACTGTTTTTT

d_call: TRBD1
clone_size: .
v_call: TRBV6-6
j_call: TRBJ2-1
cdr3_aa: CASSSDRGHEQFF
cdr3_nt: TGTGCCAGCAGTTCGGACAGGGGACATGAGCAGTTCTTC

d_call: .
clone_size: .
v_call: TRBV21-1
j_call: TRBJ2-3
cdr3_aa: CASSTSFAEVDTQYF
cdr3_nt: TGTGCCAGCAGCACCTCATTTGCGGAAGTAGATACGCAGTATTTT

d_call: TRBD1
clone_size: .
v_call: TRBV13
j_call: TRBJ1-3
cdr3_aa: CASSFSEDRGRYGAGNTIYF
cdr3_nt: TGTGCCAGCAGCTTCTCCGAGGACAGGGGCAGATACGGGGCTGGAAACACCATATATTTT

d_call: TRBD2
clone_size: .
v_call: TRBV29-1
j_call: TRBJ2-5
cdr3_aa: CSVARTSGDEQYF
cdr3_nt: TGCAGCGTGGCACGAACTAGCGGGGATGAGCAGTACTTC

d_call: .
clone_size: .
v_call: TRBV18
j_call: TRBJ1-1
cdr3_aa: CASSPQGNTEAFF
cdr3_nt: TGTGCCAGCTCACCCCAGGGGAACACTGAAGCTTTCTTT

d_call: .
clone_size: .
v_call: TRBV18
j_call: TRBJ2-5
cdr3_aa: CASSRVKGVEETQYF
cdr3_nt: TGTGCCAGCTCACGCGTGAAAGGGGTTGAAGAGACCCAGTACTTC

d_call: TRBD1
clone_size: few
v_call: TRBV11-2
j_call: TRBJ2-5
cdr3_aa: CASSGTDQETQYF
cdr3_nt: TGTGCCAGCAGTGGGACAGATCAAGAGACCCAGTACTTC

d_call: TRBD1
clone_size: .
v_call: TRBV7-2
j_call: TRBJ2-7
cdr3_aa: CASSEGTGGSYEQYF
cdr3_nt: TGTGCCAGCAGCGAAGGGACAGGGGGTTCCTACGAGCAGTACTTC

d_call: .
clone_size: .
v_call: TRBV14
j_call: TRBJ2-2
cdr3_aa: CASSQVGTGELFF
cdr3_nt: TGTGCCAGCAGCCAAGTCGGCACCGGGGAGCTGTTTTTT

d_call: .
clone_size: .
v_call: TRBV28
j_call: TRBJ2-1
cdr3_aa: CASSSGGSRGNEQFF
cdr3_nt: TGTGCCAGCAGTTCTGGGGGGTCGCGGGGAAATGAGCAGTTCTTC

d_call: .
clone_size: once
v_call: TRBV6-5
j_call: TRBJ2-7
cdr3_aa: CASRITGFGGYEQYF
cdr3_nt: TGTGCCAGCAGAATAACAGGGTTTGGGGGCTACGAGCAGTACTTC

d_call: .
clone_size: .
v_call: TRBV6-1
j_call: TRBJ1-1
cdr3_aa: CASSRTVMNTEAFF
cdr3_nt: TGTGCCAGCAGTAGGACAGTCATGAACACTGAAGCTTTCTTT

d_call: TRBD2
clone_size: .
v_call: TRBV7-9
j_call: TRBJ2-3
cdr3_aa: CASSSGTSGGGDTQYF
cdr3_nt: TGTGCCAGCAGCTCGGGGACTAGCGGGGGGGGAGATACGCAGTATTTT

d_call: .
clone_size: .
v_call: TRBV10-2
j_call: TRBJ1-4
cdr3_aa: CASSESLRTNEKLFF
cdr3_nt: TGCGCCAGCAGTGAGTCGTTACGGACTAATGAAAAACTGTTTTTT

d_call: TRBD1
clone_size: .
v_call: TRBV23-1
j_call: TRBJ2-7
cdr3_aa: CASSHQRQGPYEQYF
cdr3_nt: TGCGCCAGCAGTCATCAGAGACAGGGCCCCTACGAGCAGTACTTC

d_call: .
clone_size: few
v_call: TRBV5-5
j_call: TRBJ1-4
cdr3_aa: CASSLGRGYDEKLFF
cdr3_nt: TGTGCCAGCAGCTTAGGGCGGGGTTATGATGAAAAACTGTTTTTT

d_call: .
clone_size: once
v_call: TRBV5-5
j_call: TRBJ1-4
cdr3_aa: CASSLSTANEKLFF
cdr3_nt: TGTGCCAGCAGCTTATCGACAGCGAATGAAAAACTGTTTTTT

d_call: .
clone_size: .
v_call: TRBV30
j_call: TRBJ2-3
cdr3_aa: CAWSVARFVGTQYF
cdr3_nt: TGTGCCTGGAGTGTAGCCAGGTTTGTTGGTACGCAGTATTTT

d_call: .
clone_size: .
v_call: TRBV18
j_call: TRBJ1-3
cdr3_aa: CASSPRQGQGNTIYF
cdr3_nt: TGTGCCAGCTCACCACGGCAGGGGCAAGGAAACACCATATATTTT

d_call: TRBD1
clone_size: .
v_call: TRBV19
j_call: TRBJ1-2
cdr3_aa: CASSMGRWDRGLRGYTF
cdr3_nt: TGTGCCAGTAGTATGGGAAGATGGGACAGGGGGCTGCGTGGCTACACCTTC

d_call: TRBD1
clone_size: .
v_call: TRBV7-2
j_call: TRBJ1-2
cdr3_aa: CASSEDRVGYTF
cdr3_nt: TGTGCCAGCAGCGAAGACAGGGTCGGCTACACCTTC

d_call: .
clone_size: few
v_call: TRBV18
j_call: TRBJ1-5
cdr3_aa: CASSPRRGNQPQHF
cdr3_nt: TGTGCCAGCTCTCCCCGACGGGGCAATCAGCCCCAGCATTTT

d_call: TRBD1
clone_size: .
v_call: TRBV5-1
j_call: TRBJ2-5
cdr3_aa: CASSPDRGQETQYF
cdr3_nt: TGCGCCAGCAGCCCGGACAGGGGTCAAGAGACCCAGTACTTC

d_call: .
clone_size: .
v_call: TRBV4-1
j_call: TRBJ2-7
cdr3_aa: CASSPVWRGRYEQYF
cdr3_nt: TGCGCCAGCAGCCCGGTTTGGAGGGGGCGGTACGAGCAGTACTTC

d_call: TRBD2
clone_size: .
v_call: TRBV5-4
j_call: TRBJ2-3
cdr3_aa: CASSLVTSGDYTDTQYF
cdr3_nt: TGTGCCAGCAGCTTGGTGACTAGCGGGGATTACACAGATACGCAGTATTTT

d_call: .
clone_size: .
v_call: TRBV19
j_call: TRBJ2-1
cdr3_aa: CASSIKAANEQFF
cdr3_nt: TGTGCCAGTAGTATAAAAGCGGCGAATGAGCAGTTCTTC

d_call: .
clone_size: .
v_call: TRBV19
j_call: TRBJ1-4
cdr3_aa: CASSIGTKAEKLFF
cdr3_nt: TGTGCCAGTAGTATCGGGACAAAGGCGGAAAAACTGTTTTTT

d_call: TRBD1
clone_size: once
v_call: TRBV6-5
j_call: TRBJ1-1
cdr3_aa: CASSSTGGPEAFF
cdr3_nt: TGTGCCAGCAGTTCCACAGGGGGACCTGAAGCTTTCTTT

d_call: .
clone_size: .
v_call: TRBV12-5
j_call: TRBJ2-7
cdr3_aa: CASGVLGEQYF
cdr3_nt: TGTGCTAGTGGGGTACTCGGCGAGCAGTACTTC

d_call: TRBD1
clone_size: .
v_call: TRBV5-1
j_call: TRBJ2-5
cdr3_aa: CASSFQGARETQYF
cdr3_nt: TGCGCCAGCAGCTTCCAGGGGGCCAGAGAGACCCAGTACTTC

d_call: TRBD1
clone_size: .
v_call: TRBV5-1
j_call: TRBJ1-6
cdr3_aa: CASSSTGERNSPLHF
cdr3_nt: TGCGCCAGCAGCTCAACAGGGGAAAGGAATTCACCCCTCCACTTT

d_call: TRBD1
clone_size: once
v_call: TRBV5-1
j_call: TRBJ1-1
cdr3_aa: CASFDPRQGAGEAFF
cdr3_nt: TGCGCCAGCTTCGACCCGAGACAGGGGGCAGGTGAAGCTTTCTTT

d_call: .
clone_size: .
v_call: TRBV4-1
j_call: TRBJ2-6
cdr3_aa: CASSRTTTVSGANVLTF
cdr3_nt: TGCGCCAGCAGCCGAACAACGACAGTCTCTGGGGCCAACGTCCTGACTTTC

d_call: .
clone_size: .
v_call: TRBV2
j_call: TRBJ1-5
cdr3_aa: CASSAWTVADQPQHF
cdr3_nt: TGTGCCAGCAGTGCCTGGACAGTGGCGGATCAGCCCCAGCATTTT

d_call: .
clone_size: .
v_call: TRBV29-1
j_call: TRBJ1-2
cdr3_aa: CSVGAGNYGYTF
cdr3_nt: TGCAGCGTTGGAGCAGGGAACTATGGCTACACCTTC

d_call: .
clone_size: few
v_call: TRBV11-2
j_call: TRBJ1-2
cdr3_aa: CASSSTGPYGYTF
cdr3_nt: TGTGCCAGCAGTTCTACAGGGCCCTATGGCTACACCTTC

d_call: .
clone_size: .
v_call: TRBV2
j_call: TRBJ2-7
cdr3_aa: CASNLDRDRLSGGSYEQYF
cdr3_nt: TGTGCCAGCAATCTCGACCGGGACAGGCTGTCAGGCGGGAGCTACGAGCAGTACTTC

d_call: .
clone_size: .
v_call: TRBV12-5
j_call: TRBJ2-7
cdr3_aa: CASGLPPGYEQYF
cdr3_nt: TGTGCTAGTGGTTTGCCCCCCGGGTACGAGCAGTACTTC

d_call: .
clone_size: .
v_call: TRBV11-2
j_call: TRBJ2-5
cdr3_aa: CASSYGESQETQYF
cdr3_nt: TGTGCCAGCAGCTACGGGGAGTCCCAAGAGACCCAGTACTTC

d_call: TRBD2
clone_size: few
v_call: TRBV5-8
j_call: TRBJ2-5
cdr3_aa: CASSTGAGGQETQYF
cdr3_nt: TGTGCCAGCAGCACGGGGGCGGGAGGGCAAGAGACCCAGTACTTC

d_call: .
clone_size: .
v_call: TRBV18
j_call: TRBJ2-1
cdr3_aa: CASSPVADTYNEQFF
cdr3_nt: TGTGCCAGCTCACCAGTGGCAGATACCTACAATGAGCAGTTCTTC

d_call: TRBD2
clone_size: .
v_call: TRBV5-4
j_call: TRBJ2-1
cdr3_aa: CASGSGTSSYNEQFF
cdr3_nt: TGTGCCAGCGGCTCGGGGACTAGCTCCTACAATGAGCAGTTCTTC